A selection of T cell receptor beta chains follows, all from one sample in a study of human T cells and chemical hapten exposure. TCRdb reanalysed the RACE reads using MiXCR and keeps one entry per CDR3 protein. The sample lists over 300,000 distinct CDR3 sequences, 4% to 6% occurring once. The specimen was whole blood, collected in connection with sensitization to the hapten diphenylcyclopropenone (DPC). Every receptor here comes from a woman in her 50s with alopecia areata. Some clones in this sample may be carry-over from other donors' samples. CDR3s include the opening cysteine and the closing phenylalanine or tryptophan. The D gene is left open where the match is weak. Only part of the rows carry a size: once, few, many, or a class if the clone is expanded.

CDR3 protein	CDR3 DNA	V gene	J gene	clone size	D gene
CSGAGAHTDTQYF	TGCAGCGGAGCGGGAGCACACACAGATACGCAGTATTTT	TRBV29-1	TRBJ2-3	-	TRBD2
CASSLSRRGTGGYTF	TGCGCCAGCAGCTTGTCGAGACGAGGAACAGGTGGCTACACCTTC	TRBV5-1	TRBJ1-2	-	-
CASTSEVSGEKLFF	TGTGCCAGCACCTCCGAAGTTAGTGGTGAAAAACTGTTTTTT	TRBV7-9	TRBJ1-4	-	-
CASSQVLGGLTDTQYF	TGTGCCAGCAGCCAAGTTCTGGGCGGCCTCACAGATACGCAGTATTTT	TRBV4-2	TRBJ2-3	many	-
CASRRLFQGRSSGANVLTF	TGTGCCAGCAGAAGACTCTTTCAGGGACGTAGCTCTGGGGCCAACGTCCTGACTTTC	TRBV7-6	TRBJ2-6	many	-
CASSYMENTEAFF	TGTGCCAGCAGTTATATGGAAAACACTGAAGCTTTCTTT	TRBV6-5	TRBJ1-1	few	-
CASSIPSSLDWGVDEQFF	TGTGCCAGCAGTATCCCTTCGTCCCTTGATTGGGGAGTGGATGAGCAGTTCTTC	TRBV12-3/TRBV12-4	TRBJ2-1	few	-
CASSSAVTSGQETQYF	TGTGCCAGCAGCTCCGCCGTGACTAGCGGGCAAGAGACCCAGTACTTC	TRBV9	TRBJ2-5	many	TRBD2
CAILSSGANVLTF	TGTGCCATATTGAGCTCTGGGGCCAACGTCCTGACTTTC	TRBV10-3	TRBJ2-6	many	-
CASGELGTDTQYF	TGTGCCTCGGGGGAATTGGGCACAGATACGCAGTATTTT	TRBV11-2	TRBJ2-3	-	-
CASRSYGGTTDTQYF	TGTGCCAGCAGATCGTACGGGGGTACCACAGATACGCAGTATTTT	TRBV3-1	TRBJ2-3	few	-
CASSWTVYEQYF	TGTGCCAGCAGCTGGACAGTGTACGAGCAGTACTTC	TRBV5-5	TRBJ2-7	-	-
CASSQVSRRGAFLAKNIQYF	TGTGCCAGCAGCCAAGTCAGTAGAAGAGGGGCCTTCCTAGCCAAAAACATTCAGTACTTC	TRBV3-1	TRBJ2-4	many	-
CSARNSGSNQPQHF	TGCAGTGCTAGAAACTCGGGGAGCAATCAGCCCCAGCATTTT	TRBV20-1	TRBJ1-5	many	-
CASSLRAGANVLTF	TGTGCCAGCTCCCTTCGGGCTGGGGCCAACGTCCTGACTTTC	TRBV18	TRBJ2-6	many	-
CASSHLSGTSSYEQYF	TGTGCCAGCAGCCATCTCTCCGGGACTAGCTCCTACGAGCAGTACTTC	TRBV7-9	TRBJ2-7	many	TRBD2
CASSYGTGSGYTF	TGTGCCAGCAGTTACGGGACAGGTAGCGGCTACACCTTC	TRBV6-6	TRBJ1-2	many	TRBD1
CASSPRLAGSRTDTQYF	TGTGCCAGCTCACCGAGATTAGCGGGTTCTCGCACAGATACGCAGTATTTT	TRBV18	TRBJ2-3	many	TRBD2
CAWSATGHEQYF	TGTGCCTGGTCCGCGACAGGGCACGAGCAGTACTTC	TRBV30	TRBJ2-7	many	TRBD1
CASSPAGGGTLFF	TGTGCCAGCAGCCCAGCAGGAGGGGGAACACTGTTTTTT	TRBV7-2	TRBJ1-4	few	-
CSVVSPGANEQFF	TGCAGCGTTGTTTCGCCGGGGGCGAATGAGCAGTTCTTC	TRBV29-1	TRBJ2-1	-	-
CATSRAFSADTQYF	TGTGCCACCAGCAGAGCTTTTTCGGCAGATACGCAGTATTTT	TRBV15	TRBJ2-3	-	-
CASSPLELDHTGELFF	TGTGCCAGCAGTCCCTTAGAGCTGGACCACACCGGGGAGCTGTTTTTT	TRBV3-1	TRBJ2-2	-	-
CASSPGLGIPEQFF	TGCGCCAGCAGCCCGGGACTAGGAATTCCGGAGCAGTTCTTC	TRBV5-1	TRBJ2-1	-	TRBD2